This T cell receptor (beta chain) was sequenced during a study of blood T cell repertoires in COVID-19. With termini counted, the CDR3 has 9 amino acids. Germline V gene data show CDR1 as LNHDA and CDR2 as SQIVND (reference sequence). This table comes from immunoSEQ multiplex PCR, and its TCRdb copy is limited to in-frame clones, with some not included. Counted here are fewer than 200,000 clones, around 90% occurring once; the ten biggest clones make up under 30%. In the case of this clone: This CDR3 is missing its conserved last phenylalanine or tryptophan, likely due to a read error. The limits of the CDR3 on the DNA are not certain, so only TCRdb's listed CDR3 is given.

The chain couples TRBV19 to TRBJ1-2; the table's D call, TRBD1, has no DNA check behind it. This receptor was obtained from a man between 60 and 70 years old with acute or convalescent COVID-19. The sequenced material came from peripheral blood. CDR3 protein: CASSMRGSH.